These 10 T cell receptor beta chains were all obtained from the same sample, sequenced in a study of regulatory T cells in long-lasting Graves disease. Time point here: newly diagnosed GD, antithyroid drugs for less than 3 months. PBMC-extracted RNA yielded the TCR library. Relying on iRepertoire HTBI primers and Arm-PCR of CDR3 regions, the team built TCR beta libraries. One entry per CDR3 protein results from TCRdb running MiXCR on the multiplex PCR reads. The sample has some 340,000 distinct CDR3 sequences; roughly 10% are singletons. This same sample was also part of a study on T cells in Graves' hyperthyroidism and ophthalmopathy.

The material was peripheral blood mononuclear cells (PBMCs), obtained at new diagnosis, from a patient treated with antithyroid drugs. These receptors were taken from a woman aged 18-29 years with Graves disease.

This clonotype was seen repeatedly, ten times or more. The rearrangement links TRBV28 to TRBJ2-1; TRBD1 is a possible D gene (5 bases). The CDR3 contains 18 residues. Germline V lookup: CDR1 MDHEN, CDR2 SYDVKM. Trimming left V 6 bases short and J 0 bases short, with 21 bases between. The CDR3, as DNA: TGTGCCAGCAGCCTTATTGCTCTAGGGGTGAGCTCCTACAATGAGCAGTTCTTC. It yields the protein CASSLIALGVSSYNEQFF. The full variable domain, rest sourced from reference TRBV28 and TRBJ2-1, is DVKVTQSSRYLVKRTGEKVFLECVQDMDHENMFWYRQDPGLGLRLIYFSYDVKMKEKGDIPEGYSVSREKKERFSLILESASTNQTSMYLCASSLIALGVSSYNEQFFGPGTRLTVL.

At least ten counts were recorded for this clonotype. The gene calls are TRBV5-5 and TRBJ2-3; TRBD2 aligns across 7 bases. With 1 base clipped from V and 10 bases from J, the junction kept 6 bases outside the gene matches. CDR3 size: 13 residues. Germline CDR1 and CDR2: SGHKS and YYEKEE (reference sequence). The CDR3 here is CASSLTSGGSQYF. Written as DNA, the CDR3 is TGTGCCAGCAGCTTGACGTCCGGGGGGTCGCAGTATTTT.

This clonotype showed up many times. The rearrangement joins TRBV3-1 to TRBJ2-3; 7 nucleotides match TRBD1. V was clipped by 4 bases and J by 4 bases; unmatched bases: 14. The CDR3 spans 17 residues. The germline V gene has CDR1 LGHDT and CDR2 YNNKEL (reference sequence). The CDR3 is CASSPSWTGRNSDTQYF. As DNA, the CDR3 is TGTGCCAGCAGCCCTTCCTGGACAGGTCGGAACTCAGATACGCAGTATTTT.

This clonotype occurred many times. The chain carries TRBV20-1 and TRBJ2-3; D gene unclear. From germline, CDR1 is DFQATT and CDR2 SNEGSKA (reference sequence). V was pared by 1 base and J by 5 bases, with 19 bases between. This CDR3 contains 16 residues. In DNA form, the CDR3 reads TGCAGTGCTAGAGGTTTGCGAAGGCGGCTGCTAGATACGCAGTATTTT. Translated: CSARGLRRRLLDTQYF.

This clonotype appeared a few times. The CDR3 DNA reads as TGTGCCAGCAGCATCTCGAGGGGCGGGTGGCAGCCCCAGCATTTT. It codes for CASSISRGGWQPQHF. This chain links TRBV7-8 with TRBJ1-5; possibly TRBD1 for D (5 bases). The germline CDR1 and CDR2 sequences are SGHVS and FQNEAQ. V was trimmed by 5 bases and J by 7 bases, leaving 18 bases between them. The CDR3 is 15 residues long.

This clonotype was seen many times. Here the CDR3 reads CSARGVGRALGAFF. The CDR3 nucleotides are TGCAGTGCTAGAGGGGTAGGGAGGGCTTTAGGAGCTTTCTTT. V is TRBV20-1 and J is TRBJ1-1; D is ambiguous. V lost 1 base to trimming and J lost 10 bases, with 19 bases between them. Germline V CDR1 and CDR2: DFQATT, SNEGSKA (reference sequence). The CDR3 runs 14 residues.

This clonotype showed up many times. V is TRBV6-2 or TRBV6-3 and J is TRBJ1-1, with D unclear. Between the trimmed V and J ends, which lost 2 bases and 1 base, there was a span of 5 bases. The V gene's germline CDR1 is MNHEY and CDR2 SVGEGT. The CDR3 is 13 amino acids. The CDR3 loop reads CASSYARNTEAFF. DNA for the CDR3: TGTGCCAGCAGTTACGCCCGGAACACTGAAGCTTTCTTT.

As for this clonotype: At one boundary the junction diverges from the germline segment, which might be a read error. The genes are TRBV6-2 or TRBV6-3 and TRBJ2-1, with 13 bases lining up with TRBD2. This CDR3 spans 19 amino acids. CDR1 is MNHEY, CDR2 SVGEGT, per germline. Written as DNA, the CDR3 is TGTACCAGCAGTTTTCGACTAGCGGGAGGCGCTAGCTCCTACAATGAGCAGTTCTTC. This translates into CTSSFRLAGGASSYNEQFF.

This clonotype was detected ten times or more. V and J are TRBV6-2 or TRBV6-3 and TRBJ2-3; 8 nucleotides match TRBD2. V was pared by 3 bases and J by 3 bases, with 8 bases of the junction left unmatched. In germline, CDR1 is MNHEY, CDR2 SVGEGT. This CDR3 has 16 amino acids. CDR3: CASSYWRGARTDTQYF. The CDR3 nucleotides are TGTGCCAGCAGTTATTGGCGGGGGGCCAGGACAGATACGCAGTATTTT.

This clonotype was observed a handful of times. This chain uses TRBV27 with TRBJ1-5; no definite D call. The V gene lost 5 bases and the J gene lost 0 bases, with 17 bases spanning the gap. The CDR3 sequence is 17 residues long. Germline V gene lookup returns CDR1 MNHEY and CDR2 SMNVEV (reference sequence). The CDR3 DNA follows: TGTGCCAGCAGTAGACGTTACGCCTATTATAGCAATCAGCCCCAGCATTTT. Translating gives CASSRRYAYYSNQPQHF.